The clone carrying this T cell receptor beta chain was seen at least ten times. The antigen is not known. V lost 4 bases, J lost 7 bases, and 14 bases lay in between. There are 15 residues in the CDR3. CDR1 and CDR2 from the germline V gene are SGHVS and FNYEAQ. The record originates from a study of neurological immune-mediated disorders. About the research overall: Multiple sclerosis patients (n of about 35) included some 31 with relapsing-remitting and 3 with secondary progressive disease. Study observations and caveats: On phylogenetic grouping, the repertoires of 18 of 34 multiple sclerosis patients fell within one related-CDR3 cluster, constituting a possible signature.

TCRdb redid the calling of the 5' RACE reads with MiXCR, one entry per CDR3 protein. The sample yields 85,000 to 90,000 distinct CDR3 sequences, approximately 3.5% seen once. This TCR derives from a woman in her 50s with multiple sclerosis. The sequencing sample was made of PBMCs. The chain combines TRBV7-6 with TRBJ1-6; no definite D call. The CDR3 DNA sequence: TGTGCCAGCAGCTCCGTATACGAACAGAATTCACCCCTCCACTTT. This translates into CASSSVYEQNSPLHF. The full variable domain, its missing parts supplied by reference TRBV7-6 and TRBJ1-6, is GAGVSQSPRYKVTKRGQDVALRCDPISGHVSLYWYRQALGQGPEFLTYFNYEAQQDKSGLPNDRFSAERPEGSISTLTIQRTEQRDSAMYRCASSSVYEQNSPLHFGNGTRLTVT.